The present TCR beta chain was sequenced within a study of PD-1 blockade in mismatch repair-deficient tumors (dated by TCRdb to the late 2010s). Regarding the research as a whole: Between late 2013 and late 2016, the trial enrolled roughly 86 consecutive patients with more than nine types of mismatch repair-deficient cancer, all of whom had received prior treatment and were progressing. Deep sequencing of TCR CDR3 regions was used to track tumor-associated T cell clones in peripheral blood of patients responding to PD-1 blockade.

The research as a whole found: Tumor-resident clones, often undetectable in blood before treatment, expanded rapidly after pembrolizumab and then contracted, generally before radiologic responses.

The CDR1 and CDR2 encoded by the germline V gene (reference sequence) are MNHEY and SMNVEV. Inclusive of the bounding cysteine and phenylalanine, the CDR3 is 12 residues long. The only DNA kept is the CDR3, 36 bases in frame from the first base. Deletion took 11 bases off V and 8 bases off J, with a span of 19 bases between the germline ends. Library construction relied on the immunoSEQ multiplex PCR assay. As stored in TCRdb, this immuneACCESS dataset retains in-frame rearrangements with V and J assigned. A fraction of the clones does not appear; measured against another copy, unresolved V genes explain less than half of the discrepancy, and the remainder lacks a known reason. Counted in this sample were approximately 100,000 clones; 65% to 85% of them appeared once. The ten most abundant clones make up roughly 6.3% of the sample. In the case of this clone: The antigen it binds to is not known. Per-nucleotide qualities are absent, and no much larger clonotype sits a single base away.

Mismatch repair deficiency was established in every enrolled patient by polymerase chain reaction or immunohistochemistry. Three patients who responded to pembrolizumab therapy underwent TCR sequencing. Pembrolizumab PD-1 blockade was prospectively tested in advanced mismatch repair-deficient cancers, regardless of tissue of origin, in the phase II trial. Peripheral blood T cell samples were collected serially, before PD-1 blockade began and at several time points afterward. Blood sampling time points were reported as weeks after the first dose of pembrolizumab. The source material was peripheral blood, sampled 30 to 36 weeks after starting pembrolizumab. This TCR was recovered from an adult with mismatch repair-deficient cancer. The V and J genes are TRBV27 and TRBJ2-7, with a weak D call of TRBD2 (5 bases match). The nucleotide sequence is given as TGTGCCGTGCAACGGGGTCCGCACCAGCAGTACTTC. Its amino acids are CAVQRGPHQQYF.